This T cell receptor beta chain was captured by sequencing in a study of tumor-infiltrating lymphocytes in primary liver carcinoma. Across the whole study: The patients comprised men and women between the ages of 30 and 69 years.

The study's findings and limits: Tumor region pairs overlapped more than did tumor-adjacent and tumor-blood pairs.

CDR3 length: 15 amino acids. Germline V gene data show CDR1 as MNHEY and CDR2 as SVGAGI. This clonotype was detected once. Its matching antigen is unknown. One end of the junction is discordant with germline, which a read error may explain. Investigators took RNA and DNA out together from roughly 21-30 mg of unsorted bulk tissue. Enrolled patients were chronically infected with HBV and treatment-naive. The template, about 510 ng total RNA, yielded TCR beta cDNA made with a constant-region primer. Three nested multiplex PCR rounds, a slightly modified ARM-PCR, produced the libraries for TCR beta. A C-beta reverse primer was combined with TRBV1-TRBV30 forward primers in the first two PCR rounds, and each round had around 11 cycles. TCRdb reanalysed the multiplex PCR reads using MiXCR and keeps one entry per CDR3 protein. The sample records around 120,000 distinct CDR3 sequences, around 70% being singletons.

The genes are TRBV6-5 and TRBJ1-3; 10 nucleotides align to TRBD1. Sample: tumor-adjacent normal liver tissue. The clonotype was recovered from an older woman with primary liver carcinoma and hepatitis B virus infection. The CDR3 sequence is CASCYDRQGANTIYF. DNA for the CDR3: TGTGCCAGCTGTTACGACAGACAGGGGGCAAACACCATATATTTT.